The 27 T cell receptor beta chains below come from one sample, sequenced in a study of blood T cell repertoires in COVID-19. Assay used: immunoSEQ multiplex PCR; TCRdb lists only in-frame clones, some missing. The sample lists about 280,000 clones, about 86% occurring once. The sequenced sample consisted of peripheral blood. These receptors originate from a woman in her sixties or seventies with COVID-19, enrolled during active disease.

The chain joins TRBV10-2 to TRBJ2-7, with TRBD1 as a possible D gene (6 bases). The CDR3 sequence is 14 residues long. V was clipped by 7 bases and J by 0 bases, with 13 bases between them. CDR1 is WSHSY and CDR2 is SAAADI in the germline V gene. Here the CDR3 reads CASTRQVSSYEQYF. The DNA of the CDR3 is TGCGCCAGCACCCGACAGGTTAGCTCCTACGAGCAGTACTTC.

The gene calls are TRBV12-3 or TRBV12-4 and TRBJ1-2; D is possibly TRBD1 (6 bases). V was pared by 5 bases and J by 8 bases, with 12 bases between. This CDR3 region has 12 residues. The chain's CDR3 is CASSTQGRGYTF. The CDR3 nucleotides are TGTGCCAGCAGTACACAGGGACGCGGCTACACCTTC.

The CDR3 sequence is CASSPDRVGNTGELFF. The CDR3, as DNA: TGTGCCAGCAGCCCGGACAGGGTTGGGAACACCGGGGAGCTGTTTTTT. The chain recombines TRBV5-8 with TRBJ2-2, with 8 bases identical to TRBD1. Germline values: CDR1 SGHTS, CDR2 YDEGEE. Trimming cost V 4 bases and J 1 base; bases outside gene matches: 6. There are 16 residues in the CDR3.

The rearrangement joins TRBV6-6 to TRBJ2-2, with D tentatively TRBD1 (6 bases). The ends were cut back, 0 bases at V and 5 bases at J, with 7 bases in the middle. Germline V gene lookup returns CDR1 MNHNY and CDR2 SVGAGI (reference sequence). The CDR3 has 14 amino acids. The CDR3, as DNA: TGTGCCAGCAGTTACTCAGGGGGTACCGGGGAGCTGTTTTTT. Translated: CASSYSGGTGELFF.

The chain employs TRBV7-2 and TRBJ2-1, with TRBD2 identical over 9 bases. The length of the CDR3 is 14 residues. V lost 4 bases, J lost 10 bases, and 8 bases stayed unmatched. Per germline, CDR1 SGHTA and CDR2 FQGNSA. CDR3 sequence: CASSYRGGGDEQFF. The CDR3 DNA reads as TGTGCCAGCAGCTATCGTGGCGGGGGGGACGAGCAGTTCTTC.

Worth noting for this clone: Other nucleotide sequences from this sample produce the same CDR3. This chain uses TRBV9 with TRBJ1-5; D uncertain. The V end lost 0 bases, the J end lost 2 bases, and 6 bases lay between the germline ends. This CDR3 region has 14 residues. Germline V gene lookup returns CDR1 SGDLS and CDR2 YYNGEE. This chain's CDR3 is CASSVGTGNQPQHF. DNA for the CDR3: TGTGCCAGCAGCGTAGGAACAGGCAATCAGCCCCAGCATTTT.

The J gene is TRBJ2-7, the V gene TRBV27, with 8 bases lining up with TRBD2. Looked up from germline, CDR1 is MNHEY and CDR2 is SMNVEV (reference sequence). This CDR3 is built from 16 residues. Unmatched junction bases numbered 8, after V lost 4 bases and J lost 0 bases. CDR3 sequence: CASSWASGLSSYEQYF. The CDR3 region has the DNA TGTGCCAGCAGTTGGGCTAGCGGGTTATCCTCCTACGAGCAGTACTTC.

The rearrangement uses TRBV30 and TRBJ2-7, with D perhaps matching TRBD2 (6 bases). Trimming took 8 bases from V and 2 from J, leaving 19 bases between them. Germline V lookup: CDR1 GTSNPN, CDR2 SVGIG (reference sequence). The CDR3 has 14 amino acids. CDR3 sequence (DNA): TGTGCCCGGGATGGGGGGAATTTAGCCTACGAGCAGTACTTC. Translating it yields CARDGGNLAYEQYF.

The J gene is TRBJ2-1, the V gene TRBV5-1; 8 bases agree with TRBD1. Germline lookup yields CDR1 SGHRS and CDR2 YFSETQ. This CDR3 has 14 amino acids. V was clipped by 4 bases and J by 5 bases; unmatched bases: 5. This CDR3 reads CASSPGQVNNEQFF. The CDR3 nucleotides read TGCGCCAGCAGCCCGGGACAGGTCAACAATGAGCAGTTCTTC.

This clone showed up just once. The chain uses TRBV3-1 (or the pseudogene TRBV3-2) and TRBJ2-7, with no clear D. V was shortened by 1 base and J by 7 bases, with 11 bases between the two germline ends. The germline gives CDR1 LGHDT, CDR2 YNNKEL (reference sequence). CDR3 length equals 13 residues. The CDR3 DNA follows: TGTGCCAGCAGCCAAGGGGCGTTCCTAGAGCAGTACTTC. Amino acids: CASSQGAFLEQYF.

This chain links TRBV3-1 (or the pseudogene TRBV3-2) with TRBJ1-1, with no clear D. The CDR3 loop spans 13 amino acids. CDR1 and CDR2 from the germline V gene are LGHDT and YNNKEL (reference sequence). V was pared by 2 bases and J by 7 bases, with 11 bases between. The CDR3, as DNA: TGTGCCAGCAGCCAATCGTTGGGCTTTGAAGCTTTCTTT. This sequence encodes CASSQSLGFEAFF.

The chain is built from TRBV5-1 and TRBJ2-2, with a weak D call TRBD2 (6 bases). The V gene lost 2 bases and the J gene lost 5 bases, with 19 bases spanning the gap. The CDR3 is 17 amino acids. Germline loops: CDR1 SGHRS, CDR2 YFSETQ. CDR3 sequence reads: CASSFPPGRRETGELFF. CDR3 DNA sequence: TGCGCCAGCAGCTTTCCGCCAGGGAGGAGGGAAACCGGGGAGCTGTTTTTT.

This chain links TRBV7-2 with TRBJ1-2; the D is unclear. The germline gives CDR1 SGHTA, CDR2 FQGNSA. Trimming removed 1 base from V and 5 bases from J, with 5 bases in between. This CDR3 is 12 amino acids long. CDR3 loop: CASSLGTYGYTF. CDR3 nucleotide sequence: TGTGCCAGCAGCTTAGGCACATATGGCTACACCTTC.

The rearrangement joins TRBV18 to TRBJ2-2; D remains ambiguous. V was cut by 6 bases and J by 6 bases, with 20 bases left in between. Per the germline V gene, CDR1 is KGHSH and CDR2 is LQKENI. The CDR3 runs to 16 residues. This chain's CDR3 is CASSPYQRQKPGELFF. In DNA, the CDR3 is TGTGCCAGCTCGCCGTACCAGAGGCAGAAACCCGGGGAGCTGTTTTTT. Variable domain in full (rest from reference TRBV18 and TRBJ2-2): NAGVMQNPRHLVRRRGQEARLRCSPMKGHSHVYWYRQLPEEGLKFMVYLQKENIIDESGMPKERFSAEFPKEGPSILRIQQVVRGDSAAYFCASSPYQRQKPGELFFGEGSRLTVL.

The chain recombines TRBV7-3 with TRBJ1-2; 10 bases are shared with TRBD1. V lost 5 bases to trimming and J lost 6 bases; unmatched junction nucleotides: 3. CDR3 size: 13 residues. CDR1 is SGHTA and CDR2 is FQGTGA in the germline V gene. As DNA, the CDR3 is TGTGCCAGCAGCGCCGGGACAGGGGATGGCTACACCTTC. It translates to CASSAGTGDGYTF.

This chain uses TRBV3-1 (or the pseudogene TRBV3-2) with TRBJ1-1, with a weak D call TRBD1 (5 bases). The CDR3 length is 12 residues. Deletions cut 2 bases from V and 12 bases from J, with 13 bases between. Germline assignment: CDR1 LGHDT and CDR2 YNNKEL (reference sequence). CDR3 sequence reads: CASSQRQGGTFF. The CDR3 coding sequence is TGTGCCAGCAGCCAACGGCAGGGAGGAACTTTCTTT.

V usage is TRBV19 and J usage is TRBJ1-2; 8 bases match TRBD1. Germline values: CDR1 LNHDA, CDR2 SQIVND (reference sequence). This CDR3 is built from 15 residues. Unmatched junction bases numbered 7, after V lost 3 bases and J lost 4 bases. CDR3 bases: TGTGCCAGTAGTATTCCCGGACAGGGAGTCTATGGCTACACCTTC. Protein product: CASSIPGQGVYGYTF.

V is TRBV28 and J is TRBJ1-5; D is uncertain. Germline V gene data show CDR1 as MDHEN and CDR2 as SYDVKM. The CDR3 spans 17 residues. The V and J ends lost 3 bases and 2 bases respectively, with 17 bases between them. CDR3 nucleotides: TGTGCCAGCAGTTTGTTTGGTTGGGCGACCGGCAATCAGCCCCAGCATTTT. It encodes CASSLFGWATGNQPQHF. The full variable domain, rest sourced from reference TRBV28 and TRBJ1-5, is DVKVTQSSRYLVKRTGEKVFLECVQDMDHENMFWYRQDPGLGLRLIYFSYDVKMKEKGDIPEGYSVSREKKERFSLILESASTNQTSMYLCASSLFGWATGNQPQHFGDGTRLSIL.

The chain links TRBV19 to TRBJ2-1; the match to TRBD2 covers 10 bases. Looked up from germline, CDR1 is LNHDA and CDR2 is SQIVND (reference sequence). The CDR3 extends over 18 amino acids. V lost 3 bases and J lost 0; bases outside the gene matches: 8. CDR3 amino acids: CASSIGLAGVSSYNEQFF. The DNA for the CDR3 is TGTGCCAGTAGTATCGGGCTAGCGGGGGTTAGCTCCTACAATGAGCAGTTCTTC.

V and J are TRBV30 and TRBJ1-5; D remains ambiguous. Trimming removed 1 base from V and 2 bases from J, with 9 bases in between. The germline gives CDR1 GTSNPN, CDR2 SVGIG (reference sequence). This CDR3 region has 14 residues. The CDR3 region is CAWSDGVGNQPQHF. As DNA, the CDR3 is TGTGCCTGGAGTGACGGGGTCGGCAATCAGCCCCAGCATTTT.

The V gene is TRBV11-3, the J gene TRBJ2-7; the D gene is possibly TRBD1 (6 bases). V was pared by 5 bases and J by 3 bases, with 11 bases between. The CDR3 covers 13 residues. Germline lookup yields CDR1 SGHNT and CDR2 YENEEA. CDR3 loop: CASSQDSNYEQYF. CDR3 bases: TGTGCCAGCAGCCAGGACAGTAACTACGAGCAGTACTTC.

The rearrangement uses TRBV18 and TRBJ1-2; D perhaps matches TRBD1 (5 bases). The CDR3 spans 15 residues. V was clipped by 4 bases and J by 6 bases, with 18 bases between them. Germline V gene data show CDR1 as KGHSH and CDR2 as LQKENI. The CDR3 coding sequence is TGTGCCAGCTCACTGGCCGCGCAGGGCCTAGATGGCTACACCTTC. Protein product: CASSLAAQGLDGYTF.

The chain combines TRBV10-3 with TRBJ2-1, with 9 bases that match TRBD2. The CDR3 contains 13 residues. CDR1 and CDR2 from the germline V gene are ENHRY and SYGVKD. With V trimmed by 9 bases and J by 4 bases, 4 bases remained unmatched. Here the CDR3 DNA reads TGTGCCATGGGCGGGGGGGTGTACAATGAGCAGTTCTTC. This codes for CAMGGGVYNEQFF.

The genes are TRBV5-1 and TRBJ2-2; D might be TRBD2 (5 bases). Germline V gives CDR1 SGHRS, CDR2 YFSETQ. The length of the CDR3 is 15 residues. Trimming removed 0 bases at V and 4 bases at J, with 10 bases between. In DNA form, the CDR3 reads TGCGCCAGCAGCTTGGGCGGGCATTCCACCGGGGAGCTGTTTTTT. Its protein product is CASSLGGHSTGELFF.

The chain recombines TRBV4-2 with TRBJ2-7, with 8 bases matching TRBD2. V lost 4 bases to trimming and J lost 4 bases; unmatched junction nucleotides: 3. This CDR3 is built from 13 residues. Germline CDR1 reads LGHNA; CDR2 reads YNFKEQ. The CDR3 DNA reads TGTGCCAGCAGCCCGGCGGGGGGTTACGAGCAGTACTTC. This encodes CASSPAGGYEQYF.

The chain uses TRBV7-3 and TRBJ1-2; TRBD1 matches 11 bases. J lost 8 bases, V lost 5 bases, and 13 bases had no gene match. Germline assignment: CDR1 SGHTA and CDR2 FQGTGA. The CDR3 consists of 16 residues. The CDR3 region has the DNA TGTGCCAGCAGCCCGTTCGGACAGGGGGCTCATGGGGGCTACACCTTC. This sequence encodes CASSPFGQGAHGGYTF. The full variable domain, its missing parts supplied by reference TRBV7-3 and TRBJ1-2, is GAGVSQTPSNKVTEKGKYVELRCDPISGHTALYWYRQSLGQGPEFLIYFQGTGAADDSGLPNDRFFAVRPEGSVSTLKIQRTERGDSAVYLCASSPFGQGAHGGYTFGSGTRLTVV.

CDR3 protein: CASSLQAMDGYTF. For the CDR3, the DNA is TGTGCCAGCAGCTTACAGGCCATGGATGGCTACACCTTC. The chain links TRBV7-9 to TRBJ1-2; D not resolved. Trimming stripped 2 bases from V and 6 bases from J, with 10 bases between. Germline V CDR1 and CDR2: SEHNR, FQNEAQ (reference sequence). This CDR3 comprises 13 residues.